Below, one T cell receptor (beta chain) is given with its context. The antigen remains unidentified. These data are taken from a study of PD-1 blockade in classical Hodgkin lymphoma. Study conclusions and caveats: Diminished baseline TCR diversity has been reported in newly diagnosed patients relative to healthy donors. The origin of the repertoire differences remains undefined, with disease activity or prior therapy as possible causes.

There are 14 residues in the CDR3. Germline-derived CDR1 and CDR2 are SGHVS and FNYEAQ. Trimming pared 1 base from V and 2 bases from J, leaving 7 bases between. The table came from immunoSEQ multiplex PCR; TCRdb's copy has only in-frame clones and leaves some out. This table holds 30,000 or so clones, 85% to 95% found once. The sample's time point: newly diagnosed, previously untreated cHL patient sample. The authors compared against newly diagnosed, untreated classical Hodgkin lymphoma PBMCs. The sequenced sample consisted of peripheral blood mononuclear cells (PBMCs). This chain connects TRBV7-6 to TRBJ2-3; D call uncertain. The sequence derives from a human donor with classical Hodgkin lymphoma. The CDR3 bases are TGTGCCAGCAGCTTAGTCCACGTCACAGATACGCAGTATTTT. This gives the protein CASSLVHVTDTQYF.